The present T cell receptor beta chain was sequenced within a study of blood T cells in healthy people across ages. Study-level background: About one barcoded TCR beta cDNA was captured per two T cells.

CDR3 length: 13 residues. Germline V gene data show CDR1 as SGHVS and CDR2 as FQNEAQ. For the second PCR, which ran for 7 to 11 cycles, a sample-barcoded 5' primer and a J-beta primer mix were used. From the 5' RACE reads, TCRdb called clonotypes with MiXCR, one entry per CDR3 protein. Seen here are approximately 880,000 distinct CDR3 sequences, 40% to 60% observed once, and the top ten hold roughly 13%. The chain couples TRBV7-8 to TRBJ2-4, with D perhaps matching TRBD1 (6 bases). The tail of the sequence fits TRBJ2-7 better, so the J call may be wrong. The clonotype originates from a man aged 30 to 45 in good health. Sample: blood. The CDR3 is CASSRIQGDEQYF. DNA of the CDR3: TGTGCCAGCAGCCGTATACAGGGTGACGAGCAGTACTTC.